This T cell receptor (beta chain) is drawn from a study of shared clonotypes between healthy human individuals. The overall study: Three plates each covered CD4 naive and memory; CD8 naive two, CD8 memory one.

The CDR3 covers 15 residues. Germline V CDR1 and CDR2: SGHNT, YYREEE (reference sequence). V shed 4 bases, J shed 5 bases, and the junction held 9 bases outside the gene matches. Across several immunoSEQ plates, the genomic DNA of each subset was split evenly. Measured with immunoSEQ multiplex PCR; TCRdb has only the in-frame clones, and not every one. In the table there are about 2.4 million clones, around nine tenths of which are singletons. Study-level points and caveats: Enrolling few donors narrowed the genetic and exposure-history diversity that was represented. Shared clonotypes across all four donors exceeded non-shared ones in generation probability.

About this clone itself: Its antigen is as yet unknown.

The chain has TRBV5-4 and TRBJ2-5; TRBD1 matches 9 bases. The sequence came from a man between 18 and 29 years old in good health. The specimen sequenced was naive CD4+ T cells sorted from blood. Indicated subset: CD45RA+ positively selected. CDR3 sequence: CASSVTGGGWETQYF. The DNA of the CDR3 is TGTGCCAGCAGCGTAACAGGGGGCGGCTGGGAGACCCAGTACTTC.